These T cell receptor beta chains were read from a single sample in a study of blood T cell repertoires in COVID-19. Repertoires were generated with immunoSEQ multiplex PCR, while TCRdb's copy carries only in-frame clones and drops some. The sample lists approximately 60,000 clones, 60% to 80% occurring once. The material sequenced was peripheral blood. The receptors originated from a man in his fifties or sixties with acute or convalescent COVID-19. The CDR3 runs from the conserved cysteine through the conserved F or W. The order of the fields is J gene, D gene, clone size, V gene, CDR3 protein, CDR3 DNA. A D gene is named only where the DNA matches it firmly. The size field is filled for only some rows; it gives once, few, many or a size class.

TRBJ2-3,TRBD2,NA,TRBV10-3,CAISESLAGDKVQYF,TGTGCCATCAGTGAGTCCCTAGCGGGGGATAAGGTGCAGTATTTT
TRBJ1-4,NA,NA,TRBV28,CASSPYNEKLFF,TGTGCCAGCAGTCCCTATAATGAAAAACTGTTTTTT
TRBJ1-1,TRBD1,NA,TRBV19,CASSTTGVGIPEAFF,TGTGCCAGTAGTACAACAGGGGTGGGAATCCCTGAAGCTTTCTTT
TRBJ1-2,NA,NA,TRBV7-9,CASSLVGLSDGYTF,TGTGCCAGCAGCTTAGTGGGGCTGTCGGATGGCTACACCTTC
TRBJ2-5,TRBD2,NA,TRBV12-5,CASGTGRRGIYQETQYF,TGTGCTAGTGGCACGGGGAGGCGGGGGATATATCAAGAGACCCAGTACTTC
TRBJ2-3,TRBD1,NA,TRBV5-1,CASSLAGLGQGTDTQYF,TGCGCCAGCAGCTTGGCAGGTCTGGGACAGGGGACAGATACGCAGTATTTT
TRBJ1-6,TRBD1,NA,TRBV7-2,CASSLRRDRGSPLHF,TGTGCCAGCAGCTTAAGGCGGGACAGGGGGTCACCCCTCCACTTT
TRBJ2-3,NA,NA,TRBV4-1,CASSQEFAGGTDTQYF,TGCGCCAGCAGCCAAGAGTTCGCAGGGGGCACAGATACGCAGTATTTT
TRBJ1-2,NA,NA,TRBV7-9,CASSQETVYGYTF,TGTGCCAGCAGCCAGGAAACGGTCTATGGCTACACCTTC
TRBJ1-3,NA,NA,TRBV6-5,CASSYRTNGNTIYF,TGTGCCAGCAGTTATCGCACAAATGGAAACACCATATATTTT
TRBJ2-1,NA,NA,TRBV30,CAWSVVGADNEQFF,TGTGCCTGGAGTGTAGTGGGGGCCGACAATGAGCAGTTCTTC
TRBJ2-7,TRBD2,NA,TRBV4-1,CASSQDWAGVKREQYF,TGCGCCAGCAGCCAAGATTGGGCGGGGGTTAAACGCGAGCAGTACTTC
TRBJ1-1,NA,NA,TRBV27,CASSLTYSVGNTEAFF,TGTGCCAGCAGTTTGACTTATAGCGTGGGGAACACTGAAGCTTTCTTT
TRBJ1-2,NA,once,TRBV30,CAWSGGRVTFAF,TGTGCCTGGAGTGGTGGGAGGGTAACCTTTGCCTTC